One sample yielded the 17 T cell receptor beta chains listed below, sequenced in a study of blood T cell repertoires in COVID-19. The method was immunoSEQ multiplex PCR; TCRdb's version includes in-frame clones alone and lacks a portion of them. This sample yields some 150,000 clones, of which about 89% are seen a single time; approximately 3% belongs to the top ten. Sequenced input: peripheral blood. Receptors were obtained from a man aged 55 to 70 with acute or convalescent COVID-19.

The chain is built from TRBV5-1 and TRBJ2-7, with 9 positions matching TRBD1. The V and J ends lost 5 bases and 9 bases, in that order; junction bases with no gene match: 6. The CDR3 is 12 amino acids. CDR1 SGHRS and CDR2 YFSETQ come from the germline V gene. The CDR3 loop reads CASRWDRAVQYF. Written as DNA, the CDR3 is TGCGCCAGCAGATGGGACAGGGCGGTGCAGTACTTC. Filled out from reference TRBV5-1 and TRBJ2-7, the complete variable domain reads KAGVTQTPRYLIKTRGQQVTLSCSPISGHRSVSWYQQTPGQGLQFLFEYFSETQRNKGNFPGRFSGRQFSNSRSEMNVSTLELGDSALYLCASRWDRAVQYFGPGTRLTVT.

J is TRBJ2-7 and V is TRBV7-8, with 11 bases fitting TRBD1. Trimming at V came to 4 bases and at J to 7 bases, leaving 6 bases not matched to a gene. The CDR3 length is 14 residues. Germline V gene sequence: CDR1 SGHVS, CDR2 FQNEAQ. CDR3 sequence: CASSSGTGGGEQYF. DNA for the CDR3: TGTGCCAGCAGCTCGGGGACAGGGGGAGGAGAGCAGTACTTC.

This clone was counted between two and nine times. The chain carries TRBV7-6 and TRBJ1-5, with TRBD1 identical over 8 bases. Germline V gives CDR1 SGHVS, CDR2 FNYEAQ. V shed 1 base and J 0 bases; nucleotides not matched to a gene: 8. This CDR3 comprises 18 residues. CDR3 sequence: CASSLVGTGDYSNQPQHF. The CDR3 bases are TGTGCCAGCAGCTTAGTGGGGACAGGAGACTATAGCAATCAGCCCCAGCATTTT.

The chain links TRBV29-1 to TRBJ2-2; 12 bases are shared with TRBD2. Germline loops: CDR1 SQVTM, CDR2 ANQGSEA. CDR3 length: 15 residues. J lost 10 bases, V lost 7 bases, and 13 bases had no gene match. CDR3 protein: CSARGLAGGDVELFF. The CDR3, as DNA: TGCAGCGCCCGAGGCCTAGCGGGGGGGGATGTGGAGCTGTTTTTT.

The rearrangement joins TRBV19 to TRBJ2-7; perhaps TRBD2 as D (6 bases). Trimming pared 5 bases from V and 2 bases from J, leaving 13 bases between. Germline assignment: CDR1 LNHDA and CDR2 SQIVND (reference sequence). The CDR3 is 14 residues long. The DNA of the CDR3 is TGTGCCAGTAGTGGACCTAGCGAGGCCTACGAGCAGTACTTC. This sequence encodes CASSGPSEAYEQYF. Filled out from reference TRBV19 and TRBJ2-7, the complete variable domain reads DGGITQSPKYLFRKEGQNVTLSCEQNLNHDAMYWYRQDPGQGLRLIYYSQIVNDFQKGDIAEGYSVSREKKESFPLTVTSAQKNPTAFYLCASSGPSEAYEQYFGPGTRLTVT.

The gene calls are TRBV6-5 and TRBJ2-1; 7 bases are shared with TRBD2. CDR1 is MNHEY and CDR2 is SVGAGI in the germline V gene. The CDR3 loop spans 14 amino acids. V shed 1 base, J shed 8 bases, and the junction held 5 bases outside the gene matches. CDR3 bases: TGTGCCAGCAGTTACTTTGGTCGGGGGGATGAGCAGTTCTTC. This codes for CASSYFGRGDEQFF.

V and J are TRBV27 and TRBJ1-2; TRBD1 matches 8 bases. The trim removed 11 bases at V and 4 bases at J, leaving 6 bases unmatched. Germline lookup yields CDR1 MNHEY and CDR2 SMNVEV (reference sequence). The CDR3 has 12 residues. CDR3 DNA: TGTGCCGTCGCGGACAGGGCCTATGGCTACACCTTC. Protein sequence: CAVADRAYGYTF.

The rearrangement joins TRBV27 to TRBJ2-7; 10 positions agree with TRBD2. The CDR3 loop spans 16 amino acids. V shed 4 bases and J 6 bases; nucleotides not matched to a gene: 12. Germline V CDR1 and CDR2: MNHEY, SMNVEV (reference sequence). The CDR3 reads CASSSKMTSGPFEQYF. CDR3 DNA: TGTGCCAGCAGTTCAAAGATGACTAGCGGGCCGTTCGAGCAGTACTTC.

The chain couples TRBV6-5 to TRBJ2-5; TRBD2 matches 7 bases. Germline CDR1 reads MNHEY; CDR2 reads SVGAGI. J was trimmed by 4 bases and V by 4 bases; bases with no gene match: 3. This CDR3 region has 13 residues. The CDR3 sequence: CASSSTSAETQYF. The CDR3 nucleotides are TGTGCCAGCAGTTCCACTAGCGCAGAGACCCAGTACTTC.

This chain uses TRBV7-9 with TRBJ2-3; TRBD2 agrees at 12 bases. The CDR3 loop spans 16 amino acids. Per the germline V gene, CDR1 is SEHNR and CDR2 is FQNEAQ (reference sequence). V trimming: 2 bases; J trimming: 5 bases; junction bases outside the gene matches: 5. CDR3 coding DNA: TGTGCCAGCAGCTTAAGGCTAGCGGGGGGGCAAGATACGCAGTATTTT. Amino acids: CASSLRLAGGQDTQYF.

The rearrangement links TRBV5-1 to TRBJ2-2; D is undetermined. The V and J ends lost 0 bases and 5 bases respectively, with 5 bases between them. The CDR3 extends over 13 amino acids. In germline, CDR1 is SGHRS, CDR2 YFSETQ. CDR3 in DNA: TGCGCCAGCAGCTTGGCCAGGACCGGGGAGCTGTTTTTT. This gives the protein CASSLARTGELFF.

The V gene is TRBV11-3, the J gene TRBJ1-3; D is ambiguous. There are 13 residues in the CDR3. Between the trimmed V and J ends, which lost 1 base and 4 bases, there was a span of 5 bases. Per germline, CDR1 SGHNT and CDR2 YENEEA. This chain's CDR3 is CASSLAGGNTIYF. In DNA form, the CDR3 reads TGTGCCAGCAGCTTAGCAGGAGGAAACACCATATATTTT. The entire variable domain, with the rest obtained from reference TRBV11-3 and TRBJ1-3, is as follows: EAGVVQSPRYKIIEKKQPVAFWCNPISGHNTLYWYLQNLGQGPELLIRYENEEAVDDSQLPKDRFSAERLKGVDSTLKIQPAELGDSAVYLCASSLAGGNTIYFGEGSWLTVV.

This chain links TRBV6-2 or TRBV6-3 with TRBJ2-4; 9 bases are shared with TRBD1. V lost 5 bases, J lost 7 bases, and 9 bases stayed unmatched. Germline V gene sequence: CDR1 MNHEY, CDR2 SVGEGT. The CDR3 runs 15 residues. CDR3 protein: CASSPWTGEGNIQYF. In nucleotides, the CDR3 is TGTGCCAGCAGTCCATGGACAGGGGAGGGGAACATTCAGTACTTC.

The CDR3 loop is CASSPQVGQLEKLFF. CDR3 DNA: TGCGCCAGCAGCCCCCAAGTAGGACAGCTTGAAAAACTGTTTTTT. The chain employs TRBV5-1 and TRBJ1-4; TRBD1 might be the D (6 bases). This CDR3 is 15 amino acids long. Trimming took 4 bases from V and 7 from J, leaving 17 bases between them. Germline CDR1 and CDR2: SGHRS and YFSETQ.

This chain's CDR3 is CAWRDGGSYEQYF. DNA of the CDR3: TGTGCCTGGAGAGACGGGGGCTCCTACGAGCAGTACTTC. The V call is TRBV30, the J call TRBJ2-7; D is perhaps TRBD2 (6 bases). The germline gives CDR1 GTSNPN, CDR2 SVGIG (reference sequence). CDR3 length equals 13 residues. The V and J ends lost 3 bases and 0 bases respectively, with 9 bases between them.

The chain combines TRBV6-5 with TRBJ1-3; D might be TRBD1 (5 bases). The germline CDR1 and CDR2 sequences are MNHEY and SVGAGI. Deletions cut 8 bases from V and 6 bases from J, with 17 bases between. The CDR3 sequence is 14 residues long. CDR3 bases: TGTGCCAGCTCCACCCTGGGAGGGACAAACACCATATATTTT. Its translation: CASSTLGGTNTIYF.

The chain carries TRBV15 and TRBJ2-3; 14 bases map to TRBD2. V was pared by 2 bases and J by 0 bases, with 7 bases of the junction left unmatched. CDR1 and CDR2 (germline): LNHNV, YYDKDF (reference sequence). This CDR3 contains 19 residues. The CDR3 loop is CATSRRGTSGGTSTDTQYF. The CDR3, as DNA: TGTGCCACCAGCAGACGTGGGACTAGCGGGGGAACAAGCACAGATACGCAGTATTTT.